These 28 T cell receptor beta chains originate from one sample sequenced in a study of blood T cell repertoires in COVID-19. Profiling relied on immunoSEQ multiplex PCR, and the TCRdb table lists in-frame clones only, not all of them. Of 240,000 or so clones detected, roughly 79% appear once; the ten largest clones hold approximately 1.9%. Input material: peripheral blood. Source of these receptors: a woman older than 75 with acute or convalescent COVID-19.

The CDR3 DNA follows: TGTGCCAGCAGTGTTCAGGGGGGCACTGAAGCTTTCTTT. This gives the protein CASSVQGGTEAFF. The rearrangement joins TRBV6-4 to TRBJ1-1, with 7 nucleotides matching TRBD1. The CDR3 has 13 amino acids. CDR1 MRHNA and CDR2 SNTAGT come from the germline V gene. V gave up 4 bases and J gave up 4 bases; unmatched junction bases: 3.

CDR3 in amino acids: CASSLAHSTSTDTQYF. DNA for the CDR3: TGTGCCAGCAGCCTAGCTCACAGCACTAGCACAGATACGCAGTATTTT. The chain recombines TRBV5-8 with TRBJ2-3, with D maybe TRBD2 (5 bases). The CDR3 totals 16 residues. CDR1 is SGHTS and CDR2 is YDEGEE in the germline V gene. V gave up 4 bases and J gave up 0 bases, with 15 bases separating them.

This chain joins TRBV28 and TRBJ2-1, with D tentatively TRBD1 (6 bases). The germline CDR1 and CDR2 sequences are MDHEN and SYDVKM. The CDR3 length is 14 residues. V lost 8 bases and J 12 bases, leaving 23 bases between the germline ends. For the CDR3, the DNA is TGTGCCAGCGGGCCCTTCAGACAGGATGGGAGGCAGTTCTTC. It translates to CASGPFRQDGRQFF.

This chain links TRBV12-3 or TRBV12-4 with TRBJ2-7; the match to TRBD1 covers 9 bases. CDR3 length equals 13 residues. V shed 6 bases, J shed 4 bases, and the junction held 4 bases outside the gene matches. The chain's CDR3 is CASRGTGLYEQYF. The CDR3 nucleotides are TGTGCCAGCAGGGGGACAGGGTTGTACGAGCAGTACTTC.

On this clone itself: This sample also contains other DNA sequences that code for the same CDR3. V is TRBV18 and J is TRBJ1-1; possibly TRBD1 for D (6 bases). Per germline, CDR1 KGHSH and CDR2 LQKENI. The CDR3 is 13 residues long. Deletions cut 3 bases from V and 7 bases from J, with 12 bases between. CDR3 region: CASSPPTGFEAFF. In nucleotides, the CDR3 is TGTGCCAGCTCACCGCCGACAGGTTTTGAAGCTTTCTTT.

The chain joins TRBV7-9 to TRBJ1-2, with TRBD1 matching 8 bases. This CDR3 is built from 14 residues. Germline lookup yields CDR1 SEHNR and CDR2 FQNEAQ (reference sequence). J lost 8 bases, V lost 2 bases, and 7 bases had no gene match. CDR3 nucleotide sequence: TGTGCCAGCAGCTTATGGGACGACAGGGGCGGCTACACCTTC. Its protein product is CASSLWDDRGGYTF.

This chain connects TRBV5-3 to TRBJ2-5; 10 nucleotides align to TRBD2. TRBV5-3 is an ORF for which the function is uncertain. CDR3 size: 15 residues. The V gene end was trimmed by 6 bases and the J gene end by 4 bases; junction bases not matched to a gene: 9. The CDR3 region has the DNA TGTGCCAGAACCGGAGAGCGGGGGGGCCGAGAGACCCAGTACTTC. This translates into CARTGERGGRETQYF.

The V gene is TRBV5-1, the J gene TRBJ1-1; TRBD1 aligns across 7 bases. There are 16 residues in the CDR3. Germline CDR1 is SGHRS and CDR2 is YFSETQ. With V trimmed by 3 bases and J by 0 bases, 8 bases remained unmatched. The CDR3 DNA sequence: TGCGCCAGCAGCTCGGAACTGGGACAGCTGAACACTGAAGCTTTCTTT. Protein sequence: CASSSELGQLNTEAFF.

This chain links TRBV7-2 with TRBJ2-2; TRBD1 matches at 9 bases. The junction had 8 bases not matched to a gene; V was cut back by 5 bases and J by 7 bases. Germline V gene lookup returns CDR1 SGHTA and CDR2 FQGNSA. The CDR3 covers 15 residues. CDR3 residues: CASSAQTGGIGELFF. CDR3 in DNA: TGTGCCAGCAGCGCCCAGACAGGGGGGATCGGGGAGCTGTTTTTT.

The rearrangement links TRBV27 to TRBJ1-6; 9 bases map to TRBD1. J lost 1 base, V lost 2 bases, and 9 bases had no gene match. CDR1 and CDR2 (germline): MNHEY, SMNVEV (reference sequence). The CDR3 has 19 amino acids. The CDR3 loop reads CASSLQLGQGKSYNSPLHF. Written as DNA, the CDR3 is TGTGCCAGCAGTTTACAACTGGGACAGGGTAAATCCTATAATTCACCCCTCCACTTT.

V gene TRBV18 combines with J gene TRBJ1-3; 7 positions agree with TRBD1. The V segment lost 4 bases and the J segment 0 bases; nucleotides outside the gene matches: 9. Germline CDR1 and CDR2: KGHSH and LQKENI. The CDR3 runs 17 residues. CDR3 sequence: CASSQTRTGPSGNTIYF. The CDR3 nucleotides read TGTGCCAGCTCACAAACAAGGACAGGACCCTCTGGAAACACCATATATTTT.

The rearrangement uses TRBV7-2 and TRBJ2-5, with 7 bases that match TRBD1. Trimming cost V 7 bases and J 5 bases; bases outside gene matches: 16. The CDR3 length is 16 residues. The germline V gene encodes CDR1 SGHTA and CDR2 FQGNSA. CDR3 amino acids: CASNGQVLWGSETQYF. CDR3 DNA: TGTGCCAGCAACGGACAGGTCCTTTGGGGTTCGGAGACCCAGTACTTC.

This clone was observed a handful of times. DNA of the CDR3: TGTGCCAGCAGCTGGGGGTCGGGGGAAGGTCAGCCCCAGCATTTT. Protein product: CASSWGSGEGQPQHF. J is TRBJ1-5 and V is TRBV7-2; possible D gene TRBD1, 5 bases. V lost 4 bases to trimming and J lost 6 bases, with 16 bases between them. Germline V gene data show CDR1 as SGHTA and CDR2 as FQGNSA. CDR3 length equals 15 residues.

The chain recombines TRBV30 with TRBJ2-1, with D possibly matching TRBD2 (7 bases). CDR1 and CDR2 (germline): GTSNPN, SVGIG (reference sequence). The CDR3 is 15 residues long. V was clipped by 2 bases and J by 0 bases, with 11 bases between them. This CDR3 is CAWSRGGSSYNEQFF. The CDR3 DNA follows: TGTGCCTGGAGTAGGGGGGGGAGCTCCTACAATGAGCAGTTCTTC.

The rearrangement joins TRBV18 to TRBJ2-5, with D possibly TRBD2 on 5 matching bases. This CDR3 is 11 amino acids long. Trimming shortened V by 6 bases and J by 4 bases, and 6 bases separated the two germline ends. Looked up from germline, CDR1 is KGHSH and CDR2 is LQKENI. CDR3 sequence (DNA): TGTGCCAGCTCGAGCGGAGAGACCCAGTACTTC. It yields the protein CASSSGETQYF.

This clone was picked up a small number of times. In DNA, the CDR3 is TGCAGCGTTGGGACAGGGGTACGCGAGCAGTACTTC. This encodes CSVGTGVREQYF. This chain connects TRBV29-1 to TRBJ2-7, with 9 bases that match TRBD1. The CDR3 has 12 amino acids. Germline loops: CDR1 SQVTM, CDR2 ANQGSEA. Unmatched junction bases numbered 4, after V lost 4 bases and J lost 6 bases.

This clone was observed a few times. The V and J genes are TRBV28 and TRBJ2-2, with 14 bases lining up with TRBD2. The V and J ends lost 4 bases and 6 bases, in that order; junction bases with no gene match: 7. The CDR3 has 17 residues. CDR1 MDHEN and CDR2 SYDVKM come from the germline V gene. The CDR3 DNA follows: TGTGCCAGCAGTTCCTCAGGACTAGCGGGAGGTGCCGGGGAGCTGTTTTTT. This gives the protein CASSSSGLAGGAGELFF. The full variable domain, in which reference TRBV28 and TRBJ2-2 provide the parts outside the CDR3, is DVKVTQSSRYLVKRTGEKVFLECVQDMDHENMFWYRQDPGLGLRLIYFSYDVKMKEKGDIPEGYSVSREKKERFSLILESASTNQTSMYLCASSSSGLAGGAGELFFGEGSRLTVL.

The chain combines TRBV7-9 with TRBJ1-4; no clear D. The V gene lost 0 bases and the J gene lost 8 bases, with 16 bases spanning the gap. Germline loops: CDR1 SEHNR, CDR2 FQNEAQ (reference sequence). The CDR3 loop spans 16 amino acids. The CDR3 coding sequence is TGTGCCAGCAGCTTAGCGCTCGGGGAAAAGGGCGAAAAACTGTTTTTT. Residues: CASSLALGEKGEKLFF.

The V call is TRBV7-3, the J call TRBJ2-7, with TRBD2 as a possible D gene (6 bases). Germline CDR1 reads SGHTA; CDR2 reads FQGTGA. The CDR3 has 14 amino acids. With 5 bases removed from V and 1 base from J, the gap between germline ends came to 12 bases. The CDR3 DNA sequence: TGTGCCAGCAGCCCACGTGCGGGGTCCTACGAGCAGTACTTC. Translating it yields CASSPRAGSYEQYF.

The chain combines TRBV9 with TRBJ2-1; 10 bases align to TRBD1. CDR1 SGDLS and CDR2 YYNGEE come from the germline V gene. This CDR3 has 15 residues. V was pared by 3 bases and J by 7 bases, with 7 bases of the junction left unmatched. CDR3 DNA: TGTGCCAGCAGCGGAGGGACAGGGGAGGGGAATGAGCAGTTCTTC. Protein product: CASSGGTGEGNEQFF.

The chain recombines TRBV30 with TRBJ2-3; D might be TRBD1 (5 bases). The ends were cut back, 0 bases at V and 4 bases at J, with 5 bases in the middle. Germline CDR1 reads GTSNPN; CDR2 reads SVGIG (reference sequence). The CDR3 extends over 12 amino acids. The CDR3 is CAWSVGADTQYF. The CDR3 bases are TGTGCCTGGAGTGTAGGGGCAGATACGCAGTATTTT.

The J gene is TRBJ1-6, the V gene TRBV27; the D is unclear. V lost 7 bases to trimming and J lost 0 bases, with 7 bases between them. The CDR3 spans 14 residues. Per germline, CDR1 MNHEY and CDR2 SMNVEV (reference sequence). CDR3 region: CASTASSYNSPLHF. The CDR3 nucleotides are TGTGCCAGCACCGCGAGCTCCTATAATTCACCCCTCCACTTT.

For the CDR3, the DNA is TGCGCCAGCAGCTCGCCCCTAGGCACAGATACGCAGTATTTT. It is translated as CASSSPLGTDTQYF. The rearrangement links TRBV5-1 to TRBJ2-3; unclear D gene. The CDR3 covers 14 residues. V was pared by 3 bases and J by 1 base, with 9 bases between. Germline CDR1 is SGHRS and CDR2 is YFSETQ.

CDR3 DNA: TGTGCCAGCATCTCCCGGACAGGGCGGTACAATGAGCAGTTCTTC. Protein: CASISRTGRYNEQFF. V usage is TRBV5-5 and J usage is TRBJ2-1; 8 nucleotides match TRBD1. The CDR3 is 15 residues long. The germline CDR1 and CDR2 sequences are SGHKS and YYEKEE (reference sequence). The ends lost 6 bases at V and 4 bases at J; junction bases unmatched: 9.

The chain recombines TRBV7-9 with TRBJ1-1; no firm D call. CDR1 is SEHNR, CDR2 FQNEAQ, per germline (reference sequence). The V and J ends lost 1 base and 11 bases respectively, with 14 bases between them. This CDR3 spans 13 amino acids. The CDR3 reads CASSLGLAVSAFF. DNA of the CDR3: TGTGCCAGCAGCTTAGGCCTGGCTGTCTCCGCTTTCTTT.

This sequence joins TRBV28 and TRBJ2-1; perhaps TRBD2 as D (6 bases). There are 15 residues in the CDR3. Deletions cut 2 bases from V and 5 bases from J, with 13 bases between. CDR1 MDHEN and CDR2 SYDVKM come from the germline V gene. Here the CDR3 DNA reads TGTGCCAGCAGTTTACCCGGGAGTCCCAACAATGAGCAGTTCTTC. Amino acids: CASSLPGSPNNEQFF.

The CDR3 nucleotides read TGTGCCTTAGCTCTAGCGGGAGCAGATACGCAGTATTTT. As protein: CALALAGADTQYF. V usage is TRBV30 and J usage is TRBJ2-3; 10 positions agree with TRBD2. Germline V CDR1 and CDR2: GTSNPN, SVGIG (reference sequence). This CDR3 is 13 amino acids long. V shed 7 bases and J 4 bases; nucleotides not matched to a gene: 5.

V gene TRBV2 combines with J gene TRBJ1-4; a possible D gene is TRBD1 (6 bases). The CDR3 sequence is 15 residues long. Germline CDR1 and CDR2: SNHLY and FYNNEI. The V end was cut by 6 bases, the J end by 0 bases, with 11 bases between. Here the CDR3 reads CASRGTSATNEKLFF. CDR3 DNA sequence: TGTGCCAGCAGAGGGACATCCGCAACTAATGAAAAACTGTTTTTT.